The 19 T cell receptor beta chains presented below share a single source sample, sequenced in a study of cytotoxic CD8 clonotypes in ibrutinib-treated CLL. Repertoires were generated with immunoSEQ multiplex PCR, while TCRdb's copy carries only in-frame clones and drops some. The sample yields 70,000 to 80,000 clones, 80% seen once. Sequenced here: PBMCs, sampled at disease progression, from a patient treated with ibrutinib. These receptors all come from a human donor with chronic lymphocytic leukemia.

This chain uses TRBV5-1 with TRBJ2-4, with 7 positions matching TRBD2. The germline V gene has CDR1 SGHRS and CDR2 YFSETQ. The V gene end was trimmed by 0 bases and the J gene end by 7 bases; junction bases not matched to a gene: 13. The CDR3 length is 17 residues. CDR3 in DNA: TGCGCCAGCAGCTTGGCCCTCTACCAAGGGACTAATAACATTCAGTACTTC. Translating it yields CASSLALYQGTNNIQYF.

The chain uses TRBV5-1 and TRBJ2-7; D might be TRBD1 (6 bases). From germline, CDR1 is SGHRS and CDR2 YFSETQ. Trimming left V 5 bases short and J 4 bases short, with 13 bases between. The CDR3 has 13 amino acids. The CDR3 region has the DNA TGCGCCAGCAGGGACTCTAGGGGGTACGAGCAGTACTTC. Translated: CASRDSRGYEQYF.

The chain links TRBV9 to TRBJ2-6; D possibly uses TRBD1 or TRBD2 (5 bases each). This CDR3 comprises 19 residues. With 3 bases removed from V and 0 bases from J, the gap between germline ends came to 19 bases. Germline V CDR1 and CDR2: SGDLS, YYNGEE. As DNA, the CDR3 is TGTGCCAGCAGCGAATTTAAACCGGGACGGATCTCTGGGGCCAACGTCCTGACTTTC. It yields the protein CASSEFKPGRISGANVLTF.

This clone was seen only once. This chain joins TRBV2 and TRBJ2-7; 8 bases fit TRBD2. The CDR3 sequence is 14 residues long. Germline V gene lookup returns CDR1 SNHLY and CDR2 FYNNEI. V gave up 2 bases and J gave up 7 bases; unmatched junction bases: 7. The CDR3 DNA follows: TGTGCCAGCAGTGAACCCAGCGGGGGCTATGAGCAGTACTTC. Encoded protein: CASSEPSGGYEQYF.

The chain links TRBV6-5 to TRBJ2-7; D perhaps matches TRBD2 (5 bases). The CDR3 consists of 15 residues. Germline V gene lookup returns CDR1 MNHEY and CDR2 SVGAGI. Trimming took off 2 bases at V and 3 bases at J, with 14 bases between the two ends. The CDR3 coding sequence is TGTGCCAGCAGTTACGCCCCTGAGGGTATCTACGAGCAGTACTTC. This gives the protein CASSYAPEGIYEQYF.

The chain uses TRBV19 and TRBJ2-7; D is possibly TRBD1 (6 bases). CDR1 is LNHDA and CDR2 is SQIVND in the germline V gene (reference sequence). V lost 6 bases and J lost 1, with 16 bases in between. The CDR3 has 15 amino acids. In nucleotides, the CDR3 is TGTGCCAGTAGACACCCCCAAGGGGGTTCCTACGAGCAGTACTTC. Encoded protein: CASRHPQGGSYEQYF.

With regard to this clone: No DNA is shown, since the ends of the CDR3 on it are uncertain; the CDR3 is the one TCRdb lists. CDR3 residues: CASAVGDGAYEQYF. This rearrangement joins TRBV25-1 to TRBJ2-7. The CDR3 sequence runs 14 residues, both termini included. Germline assignment: CDR1 MGHDK and CDR2 SYGVNS.

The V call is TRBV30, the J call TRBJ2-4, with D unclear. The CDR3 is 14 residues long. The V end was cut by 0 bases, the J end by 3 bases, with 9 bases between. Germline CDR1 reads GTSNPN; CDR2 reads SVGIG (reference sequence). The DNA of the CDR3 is TGTGCCTGGAGTGTTGGGTTAGGCAAAAACATTCAGTACTTC. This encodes CAWSVGLGKNIQYF. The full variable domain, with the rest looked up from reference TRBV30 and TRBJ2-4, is SQTIHQWPATLVQPVGSPLSLECTVEGTSNPNLYWYRQAAGRGLQLLFYSVGIGQISSEVPQNLSASRPQDRQFILSSKKLLLSDSGFYLCAWSVGLGKNIQYFGAGTRLSVL.

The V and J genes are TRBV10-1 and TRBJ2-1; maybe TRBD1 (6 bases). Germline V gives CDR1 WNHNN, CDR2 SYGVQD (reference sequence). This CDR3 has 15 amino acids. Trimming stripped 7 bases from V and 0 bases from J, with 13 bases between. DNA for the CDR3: TGCGCCAGCACAAGGACAGCCCGCTCCTACAATGAGCAGTTCTTC. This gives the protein CASTRTARSYNEQFF.

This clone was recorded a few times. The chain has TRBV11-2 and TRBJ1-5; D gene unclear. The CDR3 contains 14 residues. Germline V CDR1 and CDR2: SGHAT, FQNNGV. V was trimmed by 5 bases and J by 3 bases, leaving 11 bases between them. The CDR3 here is CASSPDRFNQPQHF. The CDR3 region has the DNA TGTGCCAGCAGCCCGGATCGCTTCAATCAGCCCCAGCATTTT.

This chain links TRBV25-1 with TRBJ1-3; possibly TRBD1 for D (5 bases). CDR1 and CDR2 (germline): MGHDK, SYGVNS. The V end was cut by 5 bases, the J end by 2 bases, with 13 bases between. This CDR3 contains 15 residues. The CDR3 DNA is TGTGCCAGCAGTCCCCCAGGGTGGACTGGAAACACCATATATTTT. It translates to CASSPPGWTGNTIYF.

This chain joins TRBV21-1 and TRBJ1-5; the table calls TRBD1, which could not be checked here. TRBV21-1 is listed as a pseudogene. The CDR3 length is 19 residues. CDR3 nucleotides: TGTGCCAGCAGCAAAGATTTTGACAATCGGGACAGGGACAATCAGCCCCAGCATTTT. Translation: CASSKDFDNRDRDNQPQHF.

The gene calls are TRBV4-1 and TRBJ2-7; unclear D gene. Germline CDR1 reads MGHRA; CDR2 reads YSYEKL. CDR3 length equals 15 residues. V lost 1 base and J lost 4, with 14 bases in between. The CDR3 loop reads CASSQGRQLWYEQYF. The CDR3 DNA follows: TGCGCCAGCAGCCAAGGACGCCAGCTGTGGTACGAGCAGTACTTC.

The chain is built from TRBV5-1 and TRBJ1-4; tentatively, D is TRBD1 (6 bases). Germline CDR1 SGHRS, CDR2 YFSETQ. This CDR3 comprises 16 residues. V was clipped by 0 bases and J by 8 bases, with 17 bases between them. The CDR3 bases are TGCGCCAGCAGCTTGGCCGGGGGGCAGGGTCGCGAAAAACTGTTTTTT. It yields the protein CASSLAGGQGREKLFF.

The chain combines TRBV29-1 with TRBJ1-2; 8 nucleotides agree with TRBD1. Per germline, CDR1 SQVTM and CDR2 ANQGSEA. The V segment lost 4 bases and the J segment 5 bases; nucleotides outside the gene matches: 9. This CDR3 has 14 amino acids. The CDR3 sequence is CSVAQGGRKYGYTF. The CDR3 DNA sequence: TGCAGCGTTGCACAGGGGGGCAGAAAATATGGCTACACCTTC.

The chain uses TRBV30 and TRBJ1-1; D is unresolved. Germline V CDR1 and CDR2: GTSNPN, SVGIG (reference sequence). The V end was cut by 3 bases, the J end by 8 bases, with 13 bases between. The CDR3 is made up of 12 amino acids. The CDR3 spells CAWSRAPVEAFF. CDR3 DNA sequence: TGTGCCTGGAGCCGGGCCCCTGTGGAAGCTTTCTTT.

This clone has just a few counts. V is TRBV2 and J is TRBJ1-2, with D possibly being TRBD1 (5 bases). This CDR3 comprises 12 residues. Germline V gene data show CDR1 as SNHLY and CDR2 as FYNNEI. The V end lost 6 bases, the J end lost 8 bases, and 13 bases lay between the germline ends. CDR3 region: CASSRDGIGYTF. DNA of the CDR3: TGTGCCAGCAGCCGGGACGGAATCGGCTACACCTTC.

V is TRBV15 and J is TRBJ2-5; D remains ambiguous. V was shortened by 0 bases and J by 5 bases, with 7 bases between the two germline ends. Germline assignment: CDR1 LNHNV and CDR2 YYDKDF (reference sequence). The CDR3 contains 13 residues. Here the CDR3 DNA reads TGTGCCACCAGCAGAGATTCGGAGGAGACCCAGTACTTC. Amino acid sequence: CATSRDSEETQYF.

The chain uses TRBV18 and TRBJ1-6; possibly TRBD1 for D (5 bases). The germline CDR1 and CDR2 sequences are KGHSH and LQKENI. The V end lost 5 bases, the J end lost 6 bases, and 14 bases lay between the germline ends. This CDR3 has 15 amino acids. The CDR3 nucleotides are TGTGCCAGCTCAATAGTGAAGGGGTCTAATTCACCCCTCCACTTT. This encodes CASSIVKGSNSPLHF.